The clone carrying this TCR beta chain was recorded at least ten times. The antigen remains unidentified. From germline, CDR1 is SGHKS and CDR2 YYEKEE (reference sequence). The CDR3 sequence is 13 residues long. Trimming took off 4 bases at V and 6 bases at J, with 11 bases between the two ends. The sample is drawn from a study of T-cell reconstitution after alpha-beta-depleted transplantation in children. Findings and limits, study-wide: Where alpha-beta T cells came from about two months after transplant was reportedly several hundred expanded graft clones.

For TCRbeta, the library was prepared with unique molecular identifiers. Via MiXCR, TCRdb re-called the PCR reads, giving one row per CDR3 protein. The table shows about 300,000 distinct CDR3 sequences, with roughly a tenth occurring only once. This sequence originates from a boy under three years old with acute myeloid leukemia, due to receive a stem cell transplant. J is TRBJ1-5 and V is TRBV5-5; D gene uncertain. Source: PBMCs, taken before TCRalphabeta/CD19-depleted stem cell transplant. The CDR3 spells CASSTSTFQPQHF. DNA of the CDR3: TGTGCCAGCAGCACGTCTACCTTTCAGCCCCAGCATTTT.